The subject of this entry is one T cell receptor beta chain. Measured with immunoSEQ multiplex PCR; TCRdb has only the in-frame clones, and not every one. This table holds about 24,000 clones, 70% to 90% found once. This specimen belongs to a study of preoperative IRX-2 immunotherapy in early breast cancer. The treatment is: preoperative locoregional IRX-2 cytokine immunotherapy. Preoperative locoregional IRX-2 cytokine immunotherapy was tested in the phase Ib source study. The material sequenced was tumor tissue, taken after IRX-2 immunotherapy. The sequence was obtained from a human donor with breast cancer.

CDR3 sequence (DNA): TGTGCCAGCAGCTTAGGCAGGGCCTCCTACGAGCAGTACTTC. Translating gives CASSLGRASYEQYF. The chain is built from TRBV7-3 and TRBJ2-7; TRBD1 is a possible D gene (5 bases). CDR3 length equals 14 residues. Trimming removed 2 bases from V and 0 bases from J, with 8 bases in between. The germline CDR1 and CDR2 sequences are SGHTA and FQGTGA.